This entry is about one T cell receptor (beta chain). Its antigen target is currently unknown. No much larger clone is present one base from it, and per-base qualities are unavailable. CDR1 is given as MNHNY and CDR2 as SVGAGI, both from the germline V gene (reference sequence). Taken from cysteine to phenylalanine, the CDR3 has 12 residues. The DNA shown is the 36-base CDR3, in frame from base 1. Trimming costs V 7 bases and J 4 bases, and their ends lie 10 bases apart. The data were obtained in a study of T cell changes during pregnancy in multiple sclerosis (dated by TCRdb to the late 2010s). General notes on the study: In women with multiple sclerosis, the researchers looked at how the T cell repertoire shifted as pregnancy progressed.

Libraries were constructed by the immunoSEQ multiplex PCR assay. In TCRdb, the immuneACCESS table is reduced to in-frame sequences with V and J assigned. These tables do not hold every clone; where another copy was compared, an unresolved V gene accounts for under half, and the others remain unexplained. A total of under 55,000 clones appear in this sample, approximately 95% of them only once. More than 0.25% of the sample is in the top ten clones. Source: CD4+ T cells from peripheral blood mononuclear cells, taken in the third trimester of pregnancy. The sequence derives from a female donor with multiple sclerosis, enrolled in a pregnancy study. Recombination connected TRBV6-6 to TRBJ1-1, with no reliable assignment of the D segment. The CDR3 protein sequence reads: CASTRQITEAFF. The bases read TGTGCCAGCACCCGACAAATCACTGAAGCTTTCTTT.